These 9 T cell receptor beta chains share one sample of origin, sequenced in a study of shared clonotypes between healthy human individuals. Sequencing used immunoSEQ multiplex PCR; TCRdb keeps in-frame clones, though not all of them. The sample holds 490,000 or so clones, roughly 85% seen once. Sequences were obtained from PBMCs. The source of these receptors is a woman in her thirties or forties in good health. Some clones in this sample may be carry-over from other donors' samples.

This clone was counted only a few times. Other nucleotide sequences from this sample produce the same CDR3. This chain links TRBV18 with TRBJ2-2; no reliable D call. CDR3 length equals 14 residues. V was cut by 2 bases and J by 0 bases, with 4 bases left in between. CDR1 is KGHSH and CDR2 is LQKENI in the germline V gene. Here the CDR3 DNA reads TGTGCCAGCTCACCATCCGCGAACACCGGGGAGCTGTTTTTT. Translated: CASSPSANTGELFF. Together with reference TRBV18 and TRBJ2-2, the CDR3 gives the full variable domain: NAGVMQNPRHLVRRRGQEARLRCSPMKGHSHVYWYRQLPEEGLKFMVYLQKENIIDESGMPKERFSAEFPKEGPSILRIQQVVRGDSAAYFCASSPSANTGELFFGEGSRLTVL.

The V and J genes are TRBV10-3 and TRBJ2-7; D is unresolved. V was pared by 10 bases and J by 0 bases, with 16 bases between. Germline CDR1 and CDR2: ENHRY and SYGVKD. The CDR3 length is 14 residues. The CDR3 bases are TGTGCCAGCAAAGTCATGGATAGCTCCTACGAGCAGTACTTC. The encoded protein is CASKVMDSSYEQYF.

The V call is TRBV11-2, the J call TRBJ1-1, with 7 bases fitting TRBD1. This CDR3 is built from 13 residues. Unmatched junction bases numbered 7, after V lost 8 bases and J lost 4 bases. Germline loops: CDR1 SGHAT, CDR2 FQNNGV. CDR3 sequence reads: CASSLNRGTEAFF. CDR3 DNA sequence: TGTGCCAGCTCCCTAAACAGGGGCACTGAAGCTTTCTTT.

The genes are TRBV5-4 and TRBJ2-3; D is ambiguous. This CDR3 is built from 13 residues. With 4 bases removed from V and 5 bases from J, the gap between germline ends came to 11 bases. Germline V gives CDR1 SGHNT, CDR2 YYREEE (reference sequence). The DNA of the CDR3 is TGTGCCAGCAGCGGAGTGTTGGTAGATACGCAGTATTTT. Translated, it gives CASSGVLVDTQYF.

The CDR3 DNA reads as TGTGCCAGCAGCGGTGGGGGATGGTTGAGAAGAGACACAGATACGCAGTATTTT. Protein sequence: CASSGGGWLRRDTDTQYF. V is TRBV7-8 and J is TRBJ2-3; either TRBD1 or TRBD2 may supply D (5 bases each). The ends were cut back, 5 bases at V and 2 bases at J, with 23 bases in the middle. This CDR3 has 18 residues. Germline-derived CDR1 and CDR2 are SGHVS and FQNEAQ.

Note on this clone: A much larger clone is a single base away; this may be a read error. V and J are TRBV4-3 and TRBJ1-2; the D gene is possibly TRBD1 (6 bases). The CDR3 covers 14 residues. Looked up from germline, CDR1 is LGHNA and CDR2 is YSLEER. CDR3 protein: CASNQDQGNYGYTF. CDR3 DNA: TGCGCCAGCAACCAAGATCAGGGGAACTATGGCTACACCTTC.

Worth noting for this clone: Relative to the germline gene, one junction end is altered; a read error may explain this. V is TRBV7-8 and J is TRBJ2-7; tentatively, D is TRBD2 (7 bases). The CDR3 runs 16 residues. Germline V gene data show CDR1 as SGHVS and CDR2 as FQNEAQ. CDR3 DNA sequence: TGTGCCAGCAGCCCAGGGGTCGGGAGGCCGACCTACGGGCAGTACTTC. This codes for CASSPGVGRPTYGQYF.

The chain combines TRBV6-5 with TRBJ2-1, with D possibly being TRBD2 (5 bases). CDR1 MNHEY and CDR2 SVGAGI come from the germline V gene. The CDR3 spans 14 residues. V was cut by 7 bases and J by 4 bases, with 14 bases left in between. This CDR3 reads CASMESGFYNEQFF. The CDR3 DNA follows: TGTGCCAGCATGGAGTCGGGGTTTTACAATGAGCAGTTCTTC.

This clone was picked up a small number of times. The DNA for the CDR3 is TGTGCCAGCAGTTTTTTCTACCTTAACAATGAGCAGTTCTTC. Amino acids: CASSFFYLNNEQFF. The rearrangement links TRBV28 to TRBJ2-1; the D is unclear. V gave up 3 bases and J gave up 5 bases, with 11 bases separating them. Germline CDR1 MDHEN, CDR2 SYDVKM. CDR3 length: 14 residues.